This T cell receptor (beta chain) was identified during a study of T cell responses to AZD1222 COVID-19 vaccine. Trimming removed 4 bases from V and 7 bases from J, with 24 bases in between. The CDR3 has 16 residues. CDR1 and CDR2 from the germline V gene are SGHKS and YYEKEE (reference sequence). Note on this clone: Its matching antigen is unknown.

Libraries were prepared by immunoSEQ multiplex PCR; TCRdb keeps only in-frame clonotypes and omits some of them. The data contain some 180,000 clones, around 89% of them singletons. Whole-study results and caveats: CD4 TCRs covered the whole spike, strongest at regions 160-218 and 743-854. Donors were largely white British and mainly female; clonal diversity was possibly underestimated. Unmutated variant regions are reportedly targeted by nearly half of spike-specific TCRs. Baseline seropositivity characterized only 5 or 6 AZD1222 recipients.

The J gene is TRBJ2-7, the V gene TRBV5-5; TRBD2 might be the D (5 bases). Sample: peripheral blood, taken on day 0 of AZD1222 vaccination. This sequence was found in an adult in good health. The CDR3 region is CASSPTNRPPVGEQYF. CDR3 nucleotides: TGTGCCAGCAGCCCGACTAACAGACCTCCCGTTGGAGAGCAGTACTTC.